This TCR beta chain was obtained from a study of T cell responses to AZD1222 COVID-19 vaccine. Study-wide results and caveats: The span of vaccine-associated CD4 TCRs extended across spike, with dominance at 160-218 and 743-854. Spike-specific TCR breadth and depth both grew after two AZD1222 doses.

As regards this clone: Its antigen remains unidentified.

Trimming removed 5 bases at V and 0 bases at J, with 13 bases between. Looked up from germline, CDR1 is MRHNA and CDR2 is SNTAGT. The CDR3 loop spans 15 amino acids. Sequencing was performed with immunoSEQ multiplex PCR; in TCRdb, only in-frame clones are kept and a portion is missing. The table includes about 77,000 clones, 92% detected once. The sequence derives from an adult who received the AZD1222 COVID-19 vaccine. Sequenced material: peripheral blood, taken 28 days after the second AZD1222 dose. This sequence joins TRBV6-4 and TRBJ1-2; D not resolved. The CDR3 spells CASSPREGTNYGYTF. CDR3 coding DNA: TGTGCCAGCAGTCCCCGTGAGGGTACTAACTATGGCTACACCTTC.